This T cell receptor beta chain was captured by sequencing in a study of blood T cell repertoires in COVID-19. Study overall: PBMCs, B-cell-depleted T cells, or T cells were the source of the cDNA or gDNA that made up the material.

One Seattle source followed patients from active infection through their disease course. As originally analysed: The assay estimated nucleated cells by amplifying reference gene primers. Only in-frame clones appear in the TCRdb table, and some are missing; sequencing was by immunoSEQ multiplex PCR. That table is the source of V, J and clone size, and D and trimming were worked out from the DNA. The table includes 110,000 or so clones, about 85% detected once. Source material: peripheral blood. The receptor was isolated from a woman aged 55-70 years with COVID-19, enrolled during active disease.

Here the CDR3 reads CASSLSATRITDTQYF. The CDR3 nucleotides are TGTGCCAGCAGCCTTAGCGCCACCCGGATAACAGATACGCAGTATTTT. The genes are TRBV13 and TRBJ2-3; maybe TRBD2 (5 bases). The CDR3 length is 16 residues. V was trimmed by 5 bases and J by 3 bases, leaving 18 bases between them. The germline gives CDR1 PRHDT, CDR2 FYEKMQ (reference sequence).